Below are 24 T cell receptor beta chains sequenced from a single sample in a study of T cells in Graves' hyperthyroidism and ophthalmopathy. RNA transcripts provided the source from which TCR beta CDR3 regions were amplified. The HTBI primer set served for first-round RT-PCR of the TCR CDR3. Each CDR3 protein is one row after TCRdb ran MiXCR on the multiplex PCR reads. The sample records 350,000 to 450,000 distinct CDR3 sequences, over 12% being singletons. Source material: blood. All receptors come from a man over 45 with Graves' ophthalmopathy.

As for this clonotype: A read error may explain this, as a much larger clone is one base away. The rearrangement joins TRBV18 to TRBJ2-2, with D uncertain. Germline CDR1 reads KGHSH; CDR2 reads LQKENI. The ends were cut back, 2 bases at V and 13 bases at J, with 14 bases in the middle. The CDR3 runs to 13 residues. CDR3 residues: CASSPACGERLFF. The CDR3 nucleotides are TGTGCCAGCTCACCAGCCTGTGGTGAGAGGCTGTTTTTT.

This clonotype was detected many times. The rearrangement links TRBV20-1 to TRBJ2-7, with TRBD2 as a possible D gene (6 bases). Deletions cut 6 bases from V and 1 base from J, with 19 bases between. The CDR3 has 15 amino acids. Germline V gene lookup returns CDR1 DFQATT and CDR2 SNEGSKA (reference sequence). The CDR3 loop is CSADGAAGDSYEQYF. CDR3 DNA: TGCAGTGCCGACGGGGCAGCGGGCGATTCCTACGAGCAGTACTTC.

This clonotype was counted ten times or more. The chain joins TRBV3-1 to TRBJ1-1; D not resolved. This CDR3 is built from 12 residues. The germline V gene encodes CDR1 LGHDT and CDR2 YNNKEL (reference sequence). Trimming took 4 bases from V and 8 from J, leaving 11 bases between them. The CDR3 protein is CASSPFAGEAFF. In DNA form, the CDR3 reads TGTGCCAGCAGCCCCTTCGCGGGGGAAGCTTTCTTT.

This clonotype came up a few times. The chain joins TRBV6-2 or TRBV6-3 to TRBJ2-1; 8 bases map to TRBD2. With V trimmed by 5 bases and J by 4 bases, 7 bases remained unmatched. Germline V CDR1 and CDR2: MNHEY, SVGEGT. There are 15 residues in the CDR3. The CDR3 DNA is TGTGCCAGCAGTCGCACGGGACTAGGGTACAATGAGCAGTTCTTC. Protein product: CASSRTGLGYNEQFF.

This clonotype has ten or more counts. V usage is TRBV3-1 and J usage is TRBJ1-5, with D hard to call. The V and J ends lost 3 bases and 2 bases respectively, with 8 bases between them. The germline V gene encodes CDR1 LGHDT and CDR2 YNNKEL (reference sequence). The CDR3 is 14 residues long. As DNA, the CDR3 is TGTGCCAGCAGCCAGATGGCGGGCAATCAGCCCCAGCATTTT. It specifies CASSQMAGNQPQHF. The whole variable domain, filled in from reference TRBV3-1 and TRBJ1-5, reads DTAVSQTPKYLVTQMGNDKSIKCEQNLGHDTMYWYKQDSKKFLKIMFSYNNKELIINETVPNRFSPKSPDKAHLNLHINSLELGDSAVYFCASSQMAGNQPQHFGDGTRLSIL.

The chain combines TRBV19 with TRBJ1-1; unclear D gene. V gave up 7 bases and J gave up 10 bases, with 19 bases separating them. The CDR3 runs 13 residues. CDR1 LNHDA and CDR2 SQIVND come from the germline V gene (reference sequence). CDR3 in amino acids: CASNLRTAPGAFF. The CDR3 DNA is TGTGCCAGTAATCTAAGGACGGCCCCTGGAGCTTTCTTT. Using reference TRBV19 and TRBJ1-1 for the parts outside the CDR3, the full variable domain is DGGITQSPKYLFRKEGQNVTLSCEQNLNHDAMYWYRQDPGQGLRLIYYSQIVNDFQKGDIAEGYSVSREKKESFPLTVTSAQKNPTAFYLCASNLRTAPGAFFGQGTRLTVV.

This clonotype was seen at least ten times. The chain carries TRBV12-3 or TRBV12-4 and TRBJ2-5, with 14 positions matching TRBD2. Losses at the gene ends were 0 bases for V and 1 base for J; bases not matched to a gene: 7. This CDR3 is built from 19 residues. The CDR3 sequence is CASSLAGLAGVVGQETQYF. DNA for the CDR3: TGTGCCAGCAGTTTAGCGGGACTAGCGGGAGTTGTGGGCCAAGAGACCCAGTACTTC.

This clonotype was seen repeatedly, ten times or more. This sequence joins TRBV5-1 and TRBJ2-3; D is perhaps TRBD1 (5 bases). V was shortened by 3 bases and J by 2 bases, with 13 bases between the two germline ends. Per the germline V gene, CDR1 is SGHRS and CDR2 is YFSETQ. The CDR3 consists of 15 residues. CDR3 nucleotide sequence: TGCGCCAGCAGCTCCCAGGGATTCAACACAGATACGCAGTATTTT. This gives the protein CASSSQGFNTDTQYF.

There are a few counts of this clonotype. This rearrangement joins TRBV29-1 to TRBJ2-1; TRBD2 matches at 10 bases. Germline CDR1 and CDR2: SQVTM and ANQGSEA. V was clipped by 7 bases and J by 7 bases; unmatched bases: 7. This CDR3 is built from 13 residues. The chain's CDR3 is CSGSGRAQNEQFF. As DNA, the CDR3 is TGCAGCGGAAGCGGGAGGGCTCAGAATGAGCAGTTCTTC.

This clonotype has just a few counts. The rearrangement links TRBV28 to TRBJ2-3; D possibly uses TRBD1 or TRBD2 (5 bases each). The CDR3 runs 14 residues. V lost 2 bases to trimming and J lost 2 bases, with 8 bases between them. The germline gives CDR1 MDHEN, CDR2 SYDVKM. The CDR3: CASSLTGTTDTQYF. Written as DNA, the CDR3 is TGTGCCAGCAGTTTAACCGGGACCACAGATACGCAGTATTTT.

The J gene is TRBJ1-4, the V gene TRBV24-1; tentative D call: TRBD1 (5 bases). This CDR3 is built from 15 residues. V dropped 6 bases and J dropped 8 bases, with 18 bases sitting between them. Germline V gene lookup returns CDR1 KGHDR and CDR2 SFDVKD. The CDR3 sequence is CATSPGSLLGEKLFF. In DNA, the CDR3 is TGTGCCACCAGTCCAGGGTCCCTACTTGGCGAAAAACTGTTTTTT.

There are many counts of this clonotype. The chain combines TRBV18 with TRBJ2-5, with D possibly matching TRBD1 (6 bases). Germline CDR1 and CDR2: KGHSH and LQKENI. V lost 6 bases, J lost 0 bases, and 14 bases lay in between. The CDR3 is 15 residues long. The CDR3 protein is CASSEVWGHQETQYF. In nucleotides, the CDR3 is TGTGCCAGCTCCGAGGTTTGGGGGCACCAAGAGACCCAGTACTTC. Using reference TRBV18 and TRBJ2-5 for the parts outside the CDR3, the full variable domain is NAGVMQNPRHLVRRRGQEARLRCSPMKGHSHVYWYRQLPEEGLKFMVYLQKENIIDESGMPKERFSAEFPKEGPSILRIQQVVRGDSAAYFCASSEVWGHQETQYFGPGTRLLVL.

Many counts were recorded for this clonotype. The V call is TRBV11-2, the J call TRBJ1-1; D possibly corresponds to TRBD1 (6 bases). This CDR3 is 14 amino acids long. V lost 5 bases and J lost 4, with 14 bases in between. In germline, CDR1 is SGHAT, CDR2 FQNNGV. The CDR3 loop is CASSPQGGGTEAFF. CDR3 coding DNA: TGTGCCAGCAGCCCACAGGGCGGGGGCACTGAAGCTTTCTTT.

The sample holds many counts of this clonotype. The chain uses TRBV5-1 and TRBJ2-1, with TRBD2 matching 10 bases. The CDR3 spans 16 residues. The J segment lost 4 bases and the V segment lost 0 bases, leaving 4 bases of the junction unmatched. Germline CDR1 SGHRS, CDR2 YFSETQ. CDR3 residues: CASSLGPSGSYNEQFF. Here the CDR3 DNA reads TGCGCCAGCAGCTTGGGGCCTAGCGGGAGTTACAATGAGCAGTTCTTC. The variable domain in full, with the rest retrieved from reference TRBV5-1 and TRBJ2-1, is KAGVTQTPRYLIKTRGQQVTLSCSPISGHRSVSWYQQTPGQGLQFLFEYFSETQRNKGNFPGRFSGRQFSNSRSEMNVSTLELGDSALYLCASSLGPSGSYNEQFFGPGTRLTVL.

This clonotype was observed a few times. The genes are TRBV19 and TRBJ1-1; D perhaps matches TRBD1 (5 bases). Germline CDR1 reads LNHDA; CDR2 reads SQIVND (reference sequence). The CDR3 has 13 residues. The ends were cut back, 7 bases at V and 4 bases at J, with 13 bases in the middle. Here the CDR3 reads CASNTPGSTEAFF. The CDR3 DNA reads as TGTGCCAGTAATACTCCAGGGTCCACTGAAGCTTTCTTT.

This clonotype was recorded many times. DNA of the CDR3: TGCAGTGCTAGAGTTACAACAACAGATACGCAGTATTTT. It encodes CSARVTTTDTQYF. This rearrangement joins TRBV20-1 to TRBJ2-3; no definite D call. Germline V lookup: CDR1 DFQATT, CDR2 SNEGSKA (reference sequence). The CDR3 covers 13 residues. The V gene lost 1 base and the J gene lost 3 bases, with 8 bases spanning the gap.

This clonotype was seen many times. This chain connects TRBV5-1 to TRBJ2-2, with a possible D match to TRBD2 (5 bases). This CDR3 contains 16 residues. Germline values: CDR1 SGHRS, CDR2 YFSETQ. Trimming removed 0 bases from V and 0 bases from J, with 9 bases in between. CDR3 protein: CASSLGLASNTGELFF. The CDR3 nucleotides read TGCGCCAGCAGCTTGGGGTTAGCGTCGAACACCGGGGAGCTGTTTTTT. Combining the CDR3 with reference TRBV5-1 and TRBJ2-2 gives the whole variable domain KAGVTQTPRYLIKTRGQQVTLSCSPISGHRSVSWYQQTPGQGLQFLFEYFSETQRNKGNFPGRFSGRQFSNSRSEMNVSTLELGDSALYLCASSLGLASNTGELFFGEGSRLTVL.

This clonotype was seen at least ten times. This chain joins TRBV20-1 and TRBJ1-2; D gene ambiguous. CDR1 and CDR2 from the germline V gene are DFQATT and SNEGSKA (reference sequence). The germline V and J ends were trimmed by 0 bases and 8 bases, with 13 bases remaining between them. The CDR3 runs to 13 residues. The CDR3 loop is CSARDRLQKGYTF. As DNA, the CDR3 is TGCAGTGCTAGAGATCGGTTACAGAAAGGCTACACCTTC.

J is TRBJ2-1 and V is TRBV2; TRBD2 matches at 15 bases. The CDR3 extends over 17 amino acids. Germline CDR1 is SNHLY and CDR2 is FYNNEI. After removal of 6 bases from V and 8 bases from J, the junction contained 11 bases not matched to a gene. CDR3 loop: CASRPGLAGGPADEQFF. For the CDR3, the DNA is TGTGCCAGCAGGCCTGGACTAGCGGGAGGGCCTGCTGATGAGCAGTTCTTC.

The sample holds a few counts of this clonotype. The J gene is TRBJ2-2, the V gene TRBV29-1; possibly TRBD2 for D (7 bases). This CDR3 spans 14 amino acids. From germline, CDR1 is SQVTM and CDR2 ANQGSEA. The ends were cut back, 4 bases at V and 7 bases at J, with 16 bases in the middle. CDR3 nucleotide sequence: TGCAGCGTTGGCTTCGGGGGGCAAGGCGGGGAGCTGTTTTTT. Amino acid sequence: CSVGFGGQGGELFF.

This rearrangement joins TRBV24-1 to TRBJ2-7, with D unclear. Germline CDR1 and CDR2: KGHDR and SFDVKD. V lost 1 base, J lost 1 base, and 10 bases lay in between. CDR3 size: 15 residues. CDR3 protein: CATSDLRAGSYEQYF. CDR3 sequence (DNA): TGTGCCACCAGTGATTTAAGAGCTGGTTCCTACGAGCAGTACTTC.

With respect to this clonotype: This clone may be a read error of a much larger clone one base away. V usage is TRBV12-3 or TRBV12-4 and J usage is TRBJ1-1; D uncertain. Trimming stripped 7 bases from V and 0 bases from J, with 12 bases between. The CDR3 has 14 amino acids. CDR3 in amino acids: CASTLGLLNTEAFF. DNA of the CDR3: TGTGCCAGCACCCTGGGGTTGTTGAACACTGAAGCTTTCTTT.

This clonotype came up a few times. The chain combines TRBV29-1 with TRBJ1-1; 8 bases align to TRBD1. CDR3 length: 15 residues. V lost 3 bases to trimming and J lost 5 bases; unmatched junction nucleotides: 11. The germline gives CDR1 SQVTM, CDR2 ANQGSEA. This chain's CDR3 is CSVEEARGLVTEAFF. CDR3 coding DNA: TGCAGCGTTGAGGAAGCCAGGGGGCTGGTGACTGAAGCTTTCTTT.

V and J are TRBV7-9 and TRBJ1-3; D gene ambiguous. V lost 0 bases and J lost 0, with 9 bases in between. Looked up from germline, CDR1 is SEHNR and CDR2 is FQNEAQ (reference sequence). The CDR3 spans 16 residues. The CDR3 region is CASSLANGLSGNTIYF. For the CDR3, the DNA is TGTGCCAGCAGCTTAGCGAACGGCCTCTCTGGAAACACCATATATTTT.